Following are 2 T cell receptor beta chains from one sample sequenced in a study of PD-L1 blockade in urothelial cancer. TCRdb's copy holds only in-frame clones and misses some; the assay was immunoSEQ multiplex PCR. The sample carries roughly 32,000 clones, around 80% recorded once. The specimen was PBMCs, collected around atezolizumab (anti-PD-L1) treatment. Receptors were obtained from a man aged 60 to 75 with urothelial cancer.

This sequence joins TRBV2 and TRBJ2-1, with 7 bases lining up with TRBD1. The germline CDR1 and CDR2 sequences are SNHLY and FYNNEI. The CDR3 consists of 16 residues. Trimming took 9 bases from V and 0 from J; bases not matched to a gene: 11. The CDR3 loop reads CASRRTGQSSYNEQFF. Here the CDR3 DNA reads TGTGCCAGTAGACGGACAGGTCAAAGCTCCTACAATGAGCAGTTCTTC.

This clone was counted only a few times. The chain carries TRBV5-1 and TRBJ2-5, with 7 bases identical to TRBD2. With 4 bases clipped from V and 4 bases from J, the junction kept 10 bases outside the gene matches. The V gene's germline CDR1 is SGHRS and CDR2 YFSETQ. CDR3 length: 15 amino acids. The DNA of the CDR3 is TGCGCCAGCAGCGGAGGGATAGCGGGTATAGAGACCCAGTACTTC. Translated: CASSGGIAGIETQYF.